The 23 T cell receptor beta chains presented below share a single source sample, sequenced in a study of shared clonotypes between healthy human individuals. Measured with immunoSEQ multiplex PCR; TCRdb has only the in-frame clones, and not every one. The sample shows 650,000 to 700,000 clones, 80% to 95% of them seen only once. The sequencing sample was made of memory CD8+ T cells from PBMCs. Sample subset: CD45RO+ cells pooled with CCR7-negative TemRA cells. The receptors originated from a man between 18 and 29 years old in good health. Some clones in this sample may be carry-over from other donors' samples.

V is TRBV28 and J is TRBJ2-1; D assignment may be TRBD1 or TRBD2 (10 bases each). The CDR3 is made up of 19 amino acids. Trimming took off 4 bases at V and 3 bases at J, with 25 bases between the two ends. Germline V gene data show CDR1 as MDHEN and CDR2 as SYDVKM. The CDR3 bases are TGTGCCAGCAGTTCTTGGACAGGGGGGCCTAGCGGGAGCTACAATGAGCAGTTCTTC. Translated: CASSSWTGGPSGSYNEQFF.

The rearrangement links TRBV27 to TRBJ2-3, with D perhaps given as TRBD1 or TRBD2 (5 bases each). The CDR3 runs to 15 residues. Germline lookup yields CDR1 MNHEY and CDR2 SMNVEV (reference sequence). Trimming pared 6 bases from V and 2 bases from J, leaving 15 bases between. The CDR3 DNA sequence: TGTGCCAGCAGCCCGGAGCAGGGAGCCACAGATACGCAGTATTTT. It yields the protein CASSPEQGATDTQYF.

CDR3 coding DNA: TGTGCCAGCAGCTCCTGGACTAGCGGGAGGGCCTTGAATGAGCAGTTCTTC. It codes for CASSSWTSGRALNEQFF. This chain uses TRBV11-3 with TRBJ2-1; 15 bases agree with TRBD2. J lost 7 bases, V lost 4 bases, and 8 bases had no gene match. The CDR3 is 17 residues long. Germline CDR1 reads SGHNT; CDR2 reads YENEEA.

This clone was recorded only once. The same CDR3 is also encoded by other DNA sequences in this sample. This chain joins TRBV13 and TRBJ2-7; D remains ambiguous. Germline V lookup: CDR1 PRHDT, CDR2 FYEKMQ (reference sequence). Trimming took 0 bases from V and 7 from J, leaving 4 bases between them. The CDR3 length is 11 residues. In DNA form, the CDR3 reads TGTGCCAGCAGCTTAGGCGGGGAGCAGTACTTC. Its protein is CASSLGGEQYF.

This clone was observed a single time. The genes are TRBV4-3 and TRBJ2-2; TRBD1 is a possible D gene (5 bases). The V end was cut by 0 bases, the J end by 2 bases, with 16 bases between. This CDR3 comprises 18 residues. The germline gives CDR1 LGHNA, CDR2 YSLEER. In DNA form, the CDR3 reads TGCGCCAGCAGCCAAGAAGGGGCGAAACACTTCAACACCGGGGAGCTGTTTTTT. This codes for CASSQEGAKHFNTGELFF.

V usage is TRBV9 and J usage is TRBJ2-7; maybe TRBD1 (7 bases). Germline CDR1 is SGDLS and CDR2 is YYNGEE. Trimming shortened V by 3 bases and J by 0 bases, and 13 bases separated the two germline ends. The CDR3 runs 15 residues. The CDR3 DNA reads as TGTGCCAGCAGCGCCAGGGGGGAAAGCTCCTACGAGCAGTACTTC. This sequence encodes CASSARGESSYEQYF.

The rearrangement links TRBV6-1 to TRBJ2-2; no definite D call. Germline loops: CDR1 MNHNS, CDR2 SASEGT. The CDR3 runs 12 residues. V was clipped by 10 bases and J by 6 bases, with 12 bases between them. The CDR3 here is CATTLSPGELFF. The CDR3 nucleotides are TGTGCCACTACTCTCTCCCCCGGGGAGCTGTTTTTT.

This clone appeared a single time. In DNA, the CDR3 is TGTGCCAGCAGCCCACAATTGGGCGACATTCAGTACTTC. Encoded protein: CASSPQLGDIQYF. This rearrangement joins TRBV11-2 to TRBJ2-4; D is undetermined. With 5 bases removed from V and 8 bases from J, the gap between germline ends came to 13 bases. The CDR3 runs to 13 residues. Germline V gene sequence: CDR1 SGHAT, CDR2 FQNNGV.

V gene TRBV30 combines with J gene TRBJ2-1; 10 nucleotides align to TRBD2. Germline-derived CDR1 and CDR2 are GTSNPN and SVGIG (reference sequence). The length of the CDR3 is 14 residues. V lost 0 bases to trimming and J lost 8 bases; unmatched junction nucleotides: 4. The CDR3 region is CAWSVAGGPYEQFF. The CDR3, as DNA: TGTGCCTGGAGTGTAGCGGGAGGGCCCTATGAGCAGTTCTTC. Looking up the rest from reference TRBV30 and TRBJ2-1 gives the full variable domain: SQTIHQWPATLVQPVGSPLSLECTVEGTSNPNLYWYRQAAGRGLQLLFYSVGIGQISSEVPQNLSASRPQDRQFILSSKKLLLSDSGFYLCAWSVAGGPYEQFFGPGTRLTVL.

This chain uses TRBV6-1 with TRBJ2-2; 7 nucleotides line up with TRBD1. Unmatched junction bases numbered 7, after V lost 2 bases and J lost 7 bases. Germline V CDR1 and CDR2: MNHNS, SASEGT. The CDR3 is 15 residues long. DNA of the CDR3: TGTGCCAGCAGTGAATTTAAGGGGGCTGGCGGGGAGCTGTTTTTT. This translates into CASSEFKGAGGELFF.

This clone was counted a single time. V usage is TRBV28 and J usage is TRBJ2-7; TRBD1 matches 9 bases. Germline V gene sequence: CDR1 MDHEN, CDR2 SYDVKM. J gave up 4 bases and V 7 bases, and 11 bases lay outside the gene matches. CDR3 length: 15 amino acids. CDR3 DNA sequence: TGTGCCAGCAAGAGTCCCGGGACAGGGCCGTACGAGCAGTACTTC. Protein: CASKSPGTGPYEQYF.

CDR3 in DNA: TGTGCCAGCAGCTCCCCCGGGGGGCGTTACACTGAAGCTTTCTTT. It is translated as CASSSPGGRYTEAFF. The V call is TRBV7-9, the J call TRBJ1-1; TRBD1 is a possible D gene (6 bases). The CDR3 contains 15 residues. The V end was cut by 4 bases, the J end by 3 bases, with 15 bases between. Looked up from germline, CDR1 is SEHNR and CDR2 is FQNEAQ (reference sequence).

The chain combines TRBV5-1 with TRBJ2-3, with unresolved D. The V gene's germline CDR1 is SGHRS and CDR2 YFSETQ. V lost 1 base and J lost 0, with 6 bases in between. The CDR3 is 14 amino acids. The CDR3 sequence: CASSLSASTDTQYF. In nucleotides, the CDR3 is TGCGCCAGCAGCTTGTCCGCTAGCACAGATACGCAGTATTTT.

The genes are TRBV9 and TRBJ2-5, with 8 nucleotides matching TRBD1. Trimming at V came to 0 bases and at J to 4 bases, leaving 8 bases not matched to a gene. This CDR3 region has 16 residues. CDR1 is SGDLS and CDR2 is YYNGEE in the germline V gene. The CDR3 nucleotides are TGTGCCAGCAGCGTAGATTGGACAGGGATAGGAGAGACCCAGTACTTC. Its protein product is CASSVDWTGIGETQYF.

The chain links TRBV7-3 to TRBJ2-1; D possibly corresponds to TRBD2 (6 bases). Germline CDR1 and CDR2: SGHTA and FQGTGA. The length of the CDR3 is 14 residues. Trimming removed 5 bases from V and 6 bases from J, with 14 bases in between. CDR3 in DNA: TGTGCCAGCAGCCCCACTCTAGCGTTCAATGAGCAGTTCTTC. Residues: CASSPTLAFNEQFF.

The chain combines TRBV27 with TRBJ1-1; tentatively, D is TRBD1 (5 bases). Germline lookup yields CDR1 MNHEY and CDR2 SMNVEV (reference sequence). CDR3 length: 15 residues. V was shortened by 7 bases and J by 0 bases, with 15 bases between the two germline ends. The CDR3 DNA sequence: TGTGCCAGCACCCCAAGGGGACCGCTGAACACTGAAGCTTTCTTT. Its protein product is CASTPRGPLNTEAFF.

This chain links TRBV4-1 with TRBJ1-1, with TRBD1 as a possible D gene (6 bases). Germline V gives CDR1 MGHRA, CDR2 YSYEKL. The CDR3 contains 14 residues. V was cut by 2 bases and J by 4 bases, with 11 bases left in between. The CDR3 coding sequence is TGCGCCAGCAGCCAAACGATGGGGGCCACTGAAGCTTTCTTT. It translates to CASSQTMGATEAFF.

The chain links TRBV6-1 to TRBJ2-7; 7 bases agree with TRBD2. V dropped 2 bases and J dropped 5; count of bases not matched to a gene: 12. This CDR3 spans 16 amino acids. Germline V gives CDR1 MNHNS, CDR2 SASEGT. In DNA, the CDR3 is TGTGCCAGCAGTGAAAGGATTGTGAGGGCGGGGGACGAGCAGTACTTC. This gives the protein CASSERIVRAGDEQYF.

The chain is built from TRBV6-4 and TRBJ2-2; D remains unclear. Trimming left V 6 bases short and J 4 bases short, with 6 bases between. CDR3 length equals 12 residues. Per germline, CDR1 MRHNA and CDR2 SNTAGT. In DNA, the CDR3 is TGTGCCAGCAGAGGACCCACCGGGGAGCTGTTTTTT. Translation: CASRGPTGELFF.

The V and J genes are TRBV7-9 and TRBJ2-3; D may be TRBD1 or TRBD2 (5 bases each). Trimming stripped 6 bases from V and 0 bases from J, with 19 bases between. Germline V gene sequence: CDR1 SEHNR, CDR2 FQNEAQ (reference sequence). This CDR3 is 17 amino acids long. DNA for the CDR3: TGTGCCAGCAGTTTACCCCCGGGACGGCTAAGCACAGATACGCAGTATTTT. It encodes CASSLPPGRLSTDTQYF. Full variable domain (outside the CDR3, taken from reference TRBV7-9 and TRBJ2-3): DTGVSQNPRHKITKRGQNVTFRCDPISEHNRLYWYRQTLGQGPEFLTYFQNEAQLEKSRLLSDRFSAERPKGSFSTLEIQRTEQGDSAMYLCASSLPPGRLSTDTQYFGPGTRLTVL.

This clone was counted between two and nine times. The same CDR3 also results from other DNA sequences found in this sample. The chain combines TRBV7-9 with TRBJ2-6; D is possibly TRBD2 (5 bases). The length of the CDR3 is 15 residues. V lost 5 bases to trimming and J lost 1 base, with 9 bases between them. Germline V lookup: CDR1 SEHNR, CDR2 FQNEAQ (reference sequence). CDR3 DNA sequence: TGTGCCAGCAGCCACGGACTGTCTGGGGCCAACGTCCTGACTTTC. It encodes CASSHGLSGANVLTF.

This chain joins TRBV19 and TRBJ2-5, with TRBD2 as a possible D gene (6 bases). The CDR3 spans 16 residues. Germline CDR1 and CDR2: LNHDA and SQIVND (reference sequence). Trimming took 4 bases from V and 5 from J, leaving 20 bases between them. The CDR3 sequence is CASSRNGGVLDETQYF. The DNA for the CDR3 is TGTGCCAGTAGTAGGAACGGGGGAGTACTAGACGAGACCCAGTACTTC.

This clone has only a few counts. The chain recombines TRBV7-9 with TRBJ1-3; D is uncertain. Germline CDR1 SEHNR, CDR2 FQNEAQ (reference sequence). The CDR3 contains 13 residues. V was trimmed by 5 bases and J by 4 bases, leaving 9 bases between them. The DNA for the CDR3 is TGTGCCAGCAGCCCCGCGGCAGGAAACACCATATATTTT. This encodes CASSPAAGNTIYF.